This TCR beta chain is drawn from a study of blood T cell repertoires in COVID-19. About the study: Each recovered donor of Cohort 3 presented with two negative PCRs, clearance, or symptom resolution. The analysed material was cDNA or gDNA that came from T cells, B-cell-depleted T cells, or PBMCs.

Membership in each cohort depended on participant-reported clinical history. Germline lookup yields CDR1 LNHDA and CDR2 SQIVND (reference sequence). The CDR3 totals 14 residues. J gave up 2 bases and V 4 bases, and 3 bases lay outside the gene matches. In the original workflow: Estimation of nucleated cell counts relied on the amplification of reference gene primers. Some clones are missing from TCRdb's copy, which holds only in-frame ones; the method was immunoSEQ multiplex PCR. The DNA was the basis for D and trimming; V, J and clone size are from that table. Seen here are 250,000 to 300,000 clones, 88% observed once, and the top ten hold under 2.5%.

The rearrangement uses TRBV19 and TRBJ1-2; 8 bases match TRBD1. The sequence was collected from a woman aged 55-69 years in a cohort exposed to, infected with or recovered from COVID-19 (not recorded which). The material sequenced was PBMCs or T cells enriched from blood (not recorded which). The CDR3 region is CASSKGQGNYGYTF. The CDR3 DNA sequence: TGTGCCAGTAGTAAAGGACAGGGCAACTATGGCTACACCTTC.